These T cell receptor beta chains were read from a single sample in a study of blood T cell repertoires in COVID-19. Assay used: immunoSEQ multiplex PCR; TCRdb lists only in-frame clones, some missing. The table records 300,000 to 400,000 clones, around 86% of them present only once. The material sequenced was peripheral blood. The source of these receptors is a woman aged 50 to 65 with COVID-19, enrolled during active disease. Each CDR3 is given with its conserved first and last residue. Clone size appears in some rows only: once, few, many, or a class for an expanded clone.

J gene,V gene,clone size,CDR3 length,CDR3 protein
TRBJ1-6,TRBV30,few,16,CAWSGTDGGWNSPLHF
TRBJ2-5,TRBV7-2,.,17,CASSLGLAGGPGETQYF
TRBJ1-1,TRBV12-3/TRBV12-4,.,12,CASSLGSPEAFF
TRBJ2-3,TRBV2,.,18,CASKSGLAGGKRADTQYF
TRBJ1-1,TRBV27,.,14,CASRGTGGNTEAFF
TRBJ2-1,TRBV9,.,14,CASSTRDSPHEQFF
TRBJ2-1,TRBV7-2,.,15,CASSGQGGRYNEQFF
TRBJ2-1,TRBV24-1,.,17,CATSDFGTSGSVNEQFF
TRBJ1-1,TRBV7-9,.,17,CASSLARDRARDTEAFF
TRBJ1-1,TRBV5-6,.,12,CASSPRQNEAFF
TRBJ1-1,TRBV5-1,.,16,CASSFSPTGVGTEAFF
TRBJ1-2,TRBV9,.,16,CASSVEQGAEDYGYTF
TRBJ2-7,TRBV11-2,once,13,CASSLRPRGEQYF
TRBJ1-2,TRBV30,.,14,CAWSVLGGNYGYTF
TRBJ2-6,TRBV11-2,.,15,CASSLGPSGANVLTF
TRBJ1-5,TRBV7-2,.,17,CASSSSPTTAIPKPQHF
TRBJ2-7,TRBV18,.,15,CASSPKQGGSYEQYF
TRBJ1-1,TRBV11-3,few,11,CAISTGGGAFF
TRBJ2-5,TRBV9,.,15,CASSSFVAIGETQYF
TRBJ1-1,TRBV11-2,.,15,CASSPTRDRFTEAFF
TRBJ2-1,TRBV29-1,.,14,CSAAGLAGVGEQFF
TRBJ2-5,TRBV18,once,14,CASSTGSGRETQYF
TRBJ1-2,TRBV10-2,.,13,CASSELPPAGYTF